This TCR beta chain was captured by sequencing in a study of response to subunit inactivated influenza vaccine. The trim removed 1 base at V and 5 bases at J, leaving 2 bases unmatched. The germline V gene has CDR1 DFQATT and CDR2 SNEGSKA (reference sequence). The CDR3 is 13 residues long. Each CDR3 protein gets one entry after TCRdb re-called the RT-PCR reads with MiXCR. The sample yields 290,000 or so distinct CDR3 sequences, roughly 22% seen once. This clonotype was seen a few times. This TCR derives from a man aged 45-69 years who received an inactivated influenza vaccine. This chain uses TRBV20-1 with TRBJ1-5; 7 bases map to TRBD1. The sample consisted of PBMCs from blood, taken about 20 months after vaccination. The CDR3 nucleotides are TGCAGTGCTAGAGGGCAGGGGGATCAGCCCCAGCATTTT. Translated: CSARGQGDQPQHF.